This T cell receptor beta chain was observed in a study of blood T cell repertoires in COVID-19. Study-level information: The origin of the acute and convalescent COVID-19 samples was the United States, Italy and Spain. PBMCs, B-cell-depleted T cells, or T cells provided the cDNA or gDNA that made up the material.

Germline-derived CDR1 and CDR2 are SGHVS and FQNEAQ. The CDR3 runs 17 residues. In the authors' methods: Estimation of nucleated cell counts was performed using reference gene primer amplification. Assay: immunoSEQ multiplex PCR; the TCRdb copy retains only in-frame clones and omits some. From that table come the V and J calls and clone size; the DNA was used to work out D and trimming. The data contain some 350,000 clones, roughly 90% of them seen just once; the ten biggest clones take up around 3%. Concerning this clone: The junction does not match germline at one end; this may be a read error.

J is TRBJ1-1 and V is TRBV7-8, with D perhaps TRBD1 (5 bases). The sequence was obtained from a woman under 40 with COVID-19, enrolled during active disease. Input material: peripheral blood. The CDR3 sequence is CASSSRSGFGSNAEAFF. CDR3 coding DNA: TGTGCCAGCAGCTCCCGATCAGGGTTTGGGTCGAACGCTGAAGCTTTCTTT.